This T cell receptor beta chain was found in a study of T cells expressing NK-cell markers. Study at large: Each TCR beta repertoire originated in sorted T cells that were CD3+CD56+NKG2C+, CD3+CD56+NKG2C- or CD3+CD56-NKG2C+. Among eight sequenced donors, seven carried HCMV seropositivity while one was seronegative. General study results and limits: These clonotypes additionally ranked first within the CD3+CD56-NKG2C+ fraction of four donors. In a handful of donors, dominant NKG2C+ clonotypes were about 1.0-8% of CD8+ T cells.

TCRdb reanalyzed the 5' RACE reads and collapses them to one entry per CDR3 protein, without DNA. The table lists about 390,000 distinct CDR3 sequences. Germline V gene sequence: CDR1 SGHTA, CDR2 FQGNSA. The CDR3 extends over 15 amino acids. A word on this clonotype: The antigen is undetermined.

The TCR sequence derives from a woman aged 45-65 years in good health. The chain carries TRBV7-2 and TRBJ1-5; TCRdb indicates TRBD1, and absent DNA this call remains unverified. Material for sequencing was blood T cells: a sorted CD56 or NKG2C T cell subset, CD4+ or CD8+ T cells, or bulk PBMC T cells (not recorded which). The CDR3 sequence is CASSLETGVNQPQHF.